This entry concerns a single T cell receptor beta chain. Clones were sequenced by immunoSEQ multiplex PCR, and TCRdb holds only the in-frame ones, with some missing. The table records under 250,000 clones, 80% to 90% of them present only once. This sample was taken from a study of blood T cell repertoires in COVID-19. Study overall: The study drew acute and convalescent COVID-19 samples from the United States, Italy and Spain.

CDR3 length: 14 amino acids. In germline, CDR1 is MRHNA, CDR2 SNTAGT. Deletions cut 3 bases from V and 8 bases from J, with 16 bases between. Enrollees, about 18 to 95 years old, lived in approximately 24 US areas. The sample comprised PBMCs or T cells enriched from blood (not recorded which). This chain uses TRBV6-4 with TRBJ1-2; TRBD1 is a possible D gene (6 bases). The TCR was taken from a woman aged 45-65 years who had been exposed to COVID-19. In DNA, the CDR3 is TGTGCCAGCAGTGAAGGGGGACAAATGAAGGGCTACACCTTC. Translated: CASSEGGQMKGYTF.